This TCR beta chain was profiled in a study of post-analysis software for immune sequencing data. Study-wide results and caveats: Roughly five TRBV segments appeared more often in patients than in controls, and TRBV5-6, TRBV5-1 and TRBV20-1 were among these.

The length of the CDR3 is 15 residues. Trimming cost V 6 bases and J 3 bases; bases outside gene matches: 6. This clonotype appeared a single time. Its antigen is not known. TCR beta cDNA libraries included unique molecular identifiers. TCRdb used MiXCR to reprocess the PCR reads, holding one entry per CDR3 protein. The sample carries 450,000 to 700,000 distinct CDR3 sequences, 40% to 50% recorded once. The chain is built from TRBV12-3 or TRBV12-4 and TRBJ2-3; 10 nucleotides match TRBD2. The receptor was isolated from a girl aged 10-17 years with multiple sclerosis. Material for sequencing was blood. CDR3 sequence reads: CASRFSGGPTDTQYF. The CDR3 bases are TGTGCCAGCAGATTTAGCGGGGGGCCGACAGATACGCAGTATTTT.